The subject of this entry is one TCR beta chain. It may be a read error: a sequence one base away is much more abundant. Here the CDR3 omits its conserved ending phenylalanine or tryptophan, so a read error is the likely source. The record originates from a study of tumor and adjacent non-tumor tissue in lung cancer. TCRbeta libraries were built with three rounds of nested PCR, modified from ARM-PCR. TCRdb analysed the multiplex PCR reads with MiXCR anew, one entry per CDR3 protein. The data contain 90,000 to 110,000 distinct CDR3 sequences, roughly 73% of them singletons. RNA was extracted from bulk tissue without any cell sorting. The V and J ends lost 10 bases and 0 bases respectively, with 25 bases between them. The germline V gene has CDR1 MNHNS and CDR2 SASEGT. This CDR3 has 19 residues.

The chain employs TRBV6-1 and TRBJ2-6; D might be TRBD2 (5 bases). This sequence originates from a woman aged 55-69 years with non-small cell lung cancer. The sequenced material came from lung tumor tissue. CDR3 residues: CAISTFGRGINSGANVLTL. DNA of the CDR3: TGTGCCATCTCGACTTTTGGACGAGGGATAAACTCTGGGGCCAACGTCCTGACTTTG.